This T cell receptor beta chain was identified during a study of shared clonotypes between healthy human individuals. Study conclusions and caveats: A reduction in generation probabilities was seen for non-shared clonotypes relative to those shared by all four donors. Sequencing depth was a factor that was expected to affect clonotype sharing among donors.

The CDR3 spans 13 residues. The germline V and J ends were trimmed by 4 bases and 3 bases, with 10 bases remaining between them. The germline gives CDR1 SGDLS, CDR2 YYNGEE. Naive CD8 isolation took CD45RO-negative cells positively selected for CCR7 and excluded terminally differentiated effector memory CD45RA+ cells. At a deep level, the assay was run. The data were produced by immunoSEQ multiplex PCR, yet TCRdb's version contains in-frame clones alone and is incomplete. The sample consists of around 1,900,000 clones, 90% to 95% of them appearing once. A remark on this clone: Its antigen remains unknown. The identical CDR3 is also encoded by other nucleotide sequences in the sample.

This clonotype originated in a man younger than 35 in good health. Some clones in this sample may be carry-over from other donors' samples. This chain uses TRBV9 with TRBJ2-5; D perhaps matches TRBD1 (6 bases). The sample comprised naive CD8+ T cells from PBMCs. The CDR3 sequence: CASSPQGKETQYF. The CDR3 DNA reads as TGTGCCAGCAGCCCACAGGGTAAAGAGACCCAGTACTTC.